This T cell receptor (beta chain) was sequenced for a study of T-cell memory formation after mild COVID-19 (TCRdb year 2021). In the study overall: TCR sequence clusters from the two donors were largely donor specific. In two donors, T-cell clones that expanded and contracted after mild COVID-19 were tracked by sequencing TCRalpha and TCRbeta repertoires over time. Two young, previously healthy adult volunteers made up the cohort, one male and one female. What the authors observed across the whole study: Contracting CD4+ clones were located mainly in the CM and EM memory subsets, whereas CD8+ clones were found to be enriched in EMRA. The study included only two mild cases, and larger cohorts that include severe cases with pre-infection samples were judged to be necessary. Some responding clones were detected in pre-infection memory, suggesting pre-existing cross-reactive memory T cells joined the SARS-CoV-2 response. SARS-CoV-2 specificity was not confirmed for the second-wave clones peaking on day 37. Clones that contracted from day 15 to 85 showed balanced CD4/CD8 phenotypes, whereas a second wave of clones that expanded from day 15 to 37 leaned towards CD4+.

The reads were generated on an Illumina NovaSeq 6000. TCRalpha and TCRbeta cDNA libraries were constructed by 5'RACE with constant-segment primers, with sample barcodes and unique molecular identifiers being introduced. Trizol reagent was used to extract RNA from every sample. Libraries were amplified in two PCR steps, with a second sample barcode and Illumina TruSeq adapters added in the second step. The libraries were sequenced on an Illumina NovaSeq using 2 x 150 bp paired-end reads. In the paper's pipeline: Demultiplexing of reads and collapsing into UMI-guided consensus sequences were performed with migec v1.2.7. Using mixcr v2.1.11, UMI consensuses were aligned to TRA and TRB V and J templates and then assembled into clonotypes. Expanded or contracted clonotypes were those called significant by both edgeR and NoisET, with noise models trained on biological replicates. For edgeR calls, a false discovery rate-adjusted p below 0.01 and a log2 fold-change threshold of 1 were applied. As an exploratory analysis of dynamics, max-normalized trajectories of the 1000 most abundant clonotypes were examined with PCA combined with hierarchical clustering. Separately sequenced CD4+ and CD8+ repertoires were used to assign a CD4 or CD8 phenotype to each responding clone. The public reads were quality trimmed at Q25 with fastp and then assembled into clones with MiXCR by TCRdb, keeping productive beta chains. Every entry covers one CDR3 protein and lists the most common genes and DNA from its rows. TCRdb's processing, not the authors' own work, is the source of the V and J calls. The sample records fewer than 500,000 distinct CDR3 sequences, 25% of which are singletons. Roughly an eighth of the sample lies in the top ten.

Details on this clonotype: The clone's antigen remains unknown. There are no base qualities to consult, and no much larger clone falls within one base.

Ficoll-Paque density gradient centrifugation was the method used to isolate PBMCs. The CDR3 has 15 amino acids, counting the end cysteine and phenylalanine. Just the 45-base CDR3 DNA is kept, in frame starting at base 1. Via the germline V gene, CDR1 is SGHVS and CDR2 FNYEAQ. Trimming removed 0 bases from V and 5 bases from J, leaving 13 bases between the germline ends. The clonotype was recovered from an adult woman who had mild COVID-19 (a few samples of this study predate the infection). The sample titles of this study are shuffled in the database, so cell type and time point are left out; the donor was told from shared clones. Material for sequencing was PBMCs or a T cell subset sorted from them (not recorded which). Here the chain combines TRBV7-6 and TRBJ2-5; the D gene is unclear. The DNA reads as follows: TGTGCCAGCAGCTTAGCAGGGTGGGGTGTGGAGACCCAGTACTTC. It translates as CASSLAGWGVETQYF.